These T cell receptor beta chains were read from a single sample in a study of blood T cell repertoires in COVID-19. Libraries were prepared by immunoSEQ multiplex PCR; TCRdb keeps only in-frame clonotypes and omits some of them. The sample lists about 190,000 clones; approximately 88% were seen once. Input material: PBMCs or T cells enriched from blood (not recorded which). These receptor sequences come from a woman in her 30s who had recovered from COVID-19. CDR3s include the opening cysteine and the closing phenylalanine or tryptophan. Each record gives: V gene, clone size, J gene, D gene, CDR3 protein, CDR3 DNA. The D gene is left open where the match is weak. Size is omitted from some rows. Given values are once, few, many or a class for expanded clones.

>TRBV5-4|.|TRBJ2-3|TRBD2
CASSLSGGTSTDTQYF
TGTGCCAGCAGCCTAAGCGGGGGCACTAGCACAGATACGCAGTATTTT
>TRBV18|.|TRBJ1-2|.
CASSLERPVSSHTYGYTF
TGTGCCAGCTCCTTAGAGCGCCCCGTAAGTTCGCATACCTATGGCTACACCTTC
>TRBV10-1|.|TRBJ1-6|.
CASSPTPPNSPLHF
TGCGCCAGCAGCCCTACGCCACCGAATTCACCCCTCCACTTT
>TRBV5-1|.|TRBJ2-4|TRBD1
CASSFQDRGNIQYF
TGCGCCAGCAGCTTCCAGGACAGGGGGAACATTCAGTACTTC
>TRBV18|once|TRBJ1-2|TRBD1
CASSPLPGQDYGYTF
TGTGCCAGCTCACCACTTCCGGGACAGGACTATGGCTACACCTTC
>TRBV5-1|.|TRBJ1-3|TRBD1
CASSLGDRGRGNTIYF
TGCGCCAGCAGCTTGGGGGACAGGGGCCGTGGAAACACCATATATTTT
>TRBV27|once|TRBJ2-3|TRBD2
CASSLWGRAADTQYF
TGTGCCAGCAGTTTATGGGGGAGGGCCGCAGATACGCAGTATTTT
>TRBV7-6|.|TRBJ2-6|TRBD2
CACGLAGVSGANVLTF
TGTGCCTGCGGGCTAGCGGGGGTCTCTGGGGCCAACGTCCTGACTTTC
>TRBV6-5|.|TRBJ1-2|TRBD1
CASSYEDRGAYTF
TGTGCCAGCAGTTACGAGGACAGGGGGGCCTACACCTTC
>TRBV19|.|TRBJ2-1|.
CASSSRGLVVNEQFF
TGTGCCAGTAGCTCCCGGGGGTTGGTGGTAAATGAGCAGTTCTTC
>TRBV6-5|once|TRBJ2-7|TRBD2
CASSFLAGAYEQYF
TGTGCCAGCAGTTTTCTAGCGGGAGCCTACGAGCAGTACTTC
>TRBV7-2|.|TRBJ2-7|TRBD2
CASSLALAGGGIGYEQYF
TGTGCCAGCAGCTTAGCGTTAGCGGGAGGTGGAATCGGCTACGAGCAGTACTTC
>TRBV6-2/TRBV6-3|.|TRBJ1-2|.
CASSSGTNYGYTF
TGTGCCAGCAGCTCCGGGACAAACTATGGCTACACCTTC